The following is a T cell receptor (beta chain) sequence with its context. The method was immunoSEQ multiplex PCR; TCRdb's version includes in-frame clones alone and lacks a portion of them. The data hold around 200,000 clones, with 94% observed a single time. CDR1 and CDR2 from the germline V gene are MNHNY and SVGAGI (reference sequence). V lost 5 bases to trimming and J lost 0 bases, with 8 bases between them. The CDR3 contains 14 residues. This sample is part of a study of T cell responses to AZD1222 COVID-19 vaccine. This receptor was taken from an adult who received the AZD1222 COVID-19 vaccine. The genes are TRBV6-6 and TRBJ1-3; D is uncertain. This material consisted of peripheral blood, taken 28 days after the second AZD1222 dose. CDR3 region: CASSRGNSGNTIYF. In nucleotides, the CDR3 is TGTGCCAGCAGTCGGGGTAACTCTGGAAACACCATATATTTT.